This T cell receptor (beta chain) stems from a study of blood T cell repertoires in COVID-19 (dated by TCRdb to the early 2020s). As for the study more broadly: Samples from collaborators originated in the United States, Italy and Spain and spanned both the acute and convalescent phases of COVID-19. The prospective study material was composed of cDNA or gDNA derived from T cells, B-cell-depleted T cells, or PBMCs. The dataset comprised deeply sampled blood TCRbeta repertoires from subjects exposed to, actively infected with, or recovered from COVID-19. The repertoires were made available in a free public database intended to serve as a resource for research on the immune response to SARS-CoV-2. Samples came from the ongoing ImmuneRACE study (first 160 participants) plus 1,254 subjects from 6 global collaborators. Sample metadata almost always included a de-identified subject ID, COVID-19 status, age in years and sex. Where available, HLA class I and class II types were taken from metadata supplied by the sample provider and were not determined by assay-based typing.

TCRbeta CDR3 regions were amplified from genomic DNA using the immunoSEQ Assay, a bias-controlled multiplex PCR. Under the source paper's analysis protocol: The number of nucleated cells in each sample was estimated from the amplification of reference gene primers within the assay. To quantify the absolute abundance of each unique TCRbeta CDR3 rearrangement, sequence reads were collapsed and filtered. For each sample, productive Simpson clonality was calculated as the square root of Simpson's diversity index across productive rearrangements. Held by TCRdb, this immuneACCESS table contains in-frame sequences only and omits some clones. Under half of the omission traces to an unresolved V gene where checked; the cause of the rest is unknown. V and J calls and clone size are copied from that table; D and trimming were computed from the DNA. The sample table holds 250,000 to 400,000 clones, of which around 90% were seen once. Clones ranked in the top ten supply less than 3.5% of the sample.

Paper-wide results and their limitations: Clinical and demographic metadata were provided uncurated, with the amount varying by source and participant.

One collaborating source in Seattle enrolled patients while the patients were actively infected and followed the patients over time throughout the course of disease. Each collaborating institution followed its own protocols to collect whole blood in K2EDTA tubes. Collaborator samples were shipped for TCRbeta analysis as frozen whole blood, isolated PBMCs, or DNA extracted from either sample type. On this clone itself: The clone's antigen remains unknown. Base-call qualities are not available, and no considerably larger clone is one nucleotide away.

CDR1 and CDR2 are read off the germline V gene (reference sequence) as PRHDT and FYEKMQ. The V end loses 6 bases and the J end loses 4 bases, and a stretch of 12 bases separates them. The CDR3 goes from the cysteine to the phenylalanine over 14 residues. Only CDR3 DNA remains: 42 bases, in frame from the first base. Sequencing was done on a sample of peripheral blood. The TCR was taken from a woman in her 30s with COVID-19, enrolled during active disease. The V and J genes are TRBV13 and TRBJ2-2; the D gene is possibly TRBD1, with 5 bases matching. The DNA sequence follows: TGTGCCAGCAGTTCTGGGGCGCGCACCGGGGAGCTGTTTTTT. Protein translation: CASSSGARTGELFF.